This T cell receptor (beta chain) was recorded in a study of T-cell memory formation after mild COVID-19. Turning to the study itself: Most TCR clusters belonged to a single donor.

A single record per CDR3 protein comes from TCRdb applying MiXCR to the 5' RACE reads. Of approximately 350,000 distinct CDR3 sequences in the sample, 28% were seen once. J gave up 3 bases and V 6 bases, and 11 bases lay outside the gene matches. The CDR3 length is 16 residues. What was sequenced was PBMCs or a T cell subset sorted from them (not recorded which). The receptor comes from an adult woman who had mild COVID-19 (a few samples of this study predate the infection). Cell type and time point are not known. This chain connects TRBV12-3 or TRBV12-4 to TRBJ2-7, with 10 bases lining up with TRBD2. CDR3 bases: TGTGCCAGCAGGCCCCAAAGCGGGGGGGGAAGCTACGAGCAGTACTTC. Translation: CASRPQSGGGSYEQYF.